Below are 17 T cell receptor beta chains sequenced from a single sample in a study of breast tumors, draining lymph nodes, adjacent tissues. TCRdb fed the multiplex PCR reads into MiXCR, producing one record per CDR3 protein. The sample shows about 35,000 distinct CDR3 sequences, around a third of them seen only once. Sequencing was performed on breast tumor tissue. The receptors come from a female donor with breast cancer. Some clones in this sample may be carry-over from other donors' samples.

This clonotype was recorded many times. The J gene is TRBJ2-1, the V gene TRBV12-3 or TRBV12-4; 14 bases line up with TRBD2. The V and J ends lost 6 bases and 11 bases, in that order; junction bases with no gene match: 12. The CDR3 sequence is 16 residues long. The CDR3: CASSEAGTSGRYQQFF. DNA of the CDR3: TGTGCCAGCAGCGAGGCCGGGACTAGCGGGAGATATCAGCAGTTCTTC.

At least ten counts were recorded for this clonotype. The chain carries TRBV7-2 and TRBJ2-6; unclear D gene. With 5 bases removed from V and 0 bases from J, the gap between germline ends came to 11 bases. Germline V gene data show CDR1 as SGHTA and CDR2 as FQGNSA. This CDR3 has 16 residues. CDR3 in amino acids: CASSLQSSSGANVLTF. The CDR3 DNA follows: TGTGCCAGCAGCCTTCAAAGTAGCTCTGGGGCCAACGTCCTGACTTTC.

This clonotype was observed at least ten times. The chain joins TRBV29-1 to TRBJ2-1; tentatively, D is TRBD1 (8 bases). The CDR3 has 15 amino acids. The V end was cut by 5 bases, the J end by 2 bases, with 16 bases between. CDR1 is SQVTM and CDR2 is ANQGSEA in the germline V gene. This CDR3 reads CSVTTGEGTYNEQFF. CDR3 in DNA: TGCAGCGTTACGACAGGGGAGGGTACCTACAATGAGCAGTTCTTC.

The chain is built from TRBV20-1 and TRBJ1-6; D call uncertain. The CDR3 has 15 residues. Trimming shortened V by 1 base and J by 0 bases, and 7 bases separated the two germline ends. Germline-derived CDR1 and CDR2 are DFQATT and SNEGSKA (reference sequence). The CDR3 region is CSARAGSSYNSPLHF. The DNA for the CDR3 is TGCAGTGCTAGAGCCGGCAGCTCCTATAATTCACCCCTCCACTTT.

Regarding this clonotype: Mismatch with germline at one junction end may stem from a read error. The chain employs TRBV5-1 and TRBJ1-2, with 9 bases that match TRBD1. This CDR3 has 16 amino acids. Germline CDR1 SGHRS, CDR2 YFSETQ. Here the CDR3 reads CAGSLSPGQGDYGYTF. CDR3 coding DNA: TGCGCCGGCAGCTTGTCCCCGGGACAGGGTGACTATGGCTACACCTTC.

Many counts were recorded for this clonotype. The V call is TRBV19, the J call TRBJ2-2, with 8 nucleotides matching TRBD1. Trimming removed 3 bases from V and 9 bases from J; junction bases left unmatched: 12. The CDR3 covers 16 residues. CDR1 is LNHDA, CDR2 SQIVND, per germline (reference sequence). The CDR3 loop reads CASSIRQGAFGRELFF. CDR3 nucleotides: TGTGCCAGTAGTATTCGTCAGGGGGCGTTCGGGAGGGAGCTGTTTTTT.

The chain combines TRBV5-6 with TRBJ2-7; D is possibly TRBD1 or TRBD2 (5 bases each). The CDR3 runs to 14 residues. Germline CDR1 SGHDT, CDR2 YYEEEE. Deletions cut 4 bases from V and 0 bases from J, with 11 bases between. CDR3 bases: TGTGCCAGCAGCGCTCGGGGCAGCTCCTACGAGCAGTACTTC. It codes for CASSARGSSYEQYF.

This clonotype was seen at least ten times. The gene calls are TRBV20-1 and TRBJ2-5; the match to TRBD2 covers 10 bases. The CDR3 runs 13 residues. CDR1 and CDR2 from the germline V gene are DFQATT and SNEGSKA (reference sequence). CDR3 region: CTTGTSVVETQYF. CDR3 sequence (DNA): TGCACCACTGGGACTAGCGTTGTGGAGACCCAGTACTTC.

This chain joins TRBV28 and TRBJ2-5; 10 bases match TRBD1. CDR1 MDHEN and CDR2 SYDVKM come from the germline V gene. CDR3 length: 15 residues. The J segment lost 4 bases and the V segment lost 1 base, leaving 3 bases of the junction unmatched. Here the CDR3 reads CASSLSGQGVETQYF. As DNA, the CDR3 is TGTGCCAGCAGTTTATCTGGACAGGGGGTAGAGACCCAGTACTTC.

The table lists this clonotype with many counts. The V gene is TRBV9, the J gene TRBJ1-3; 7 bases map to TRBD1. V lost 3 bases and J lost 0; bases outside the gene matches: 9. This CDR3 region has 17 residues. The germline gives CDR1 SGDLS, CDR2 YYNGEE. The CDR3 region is CASSAGETGSSGNTIYF. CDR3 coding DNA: TGTGCCAGCAGCGCCGGAGAGACAGGGAGCTCTGGAAACACCATATATTTT.

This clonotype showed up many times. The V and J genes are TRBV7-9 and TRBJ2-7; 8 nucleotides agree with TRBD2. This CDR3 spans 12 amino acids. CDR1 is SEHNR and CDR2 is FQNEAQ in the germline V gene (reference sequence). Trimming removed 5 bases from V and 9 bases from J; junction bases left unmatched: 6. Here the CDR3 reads CASSPSGTRQYF. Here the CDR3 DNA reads TGTGCCAGCAGCCCCTCCGGGACTAGGCAGTACTTC. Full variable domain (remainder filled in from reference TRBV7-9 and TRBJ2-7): DTGVSQNPRHKITKRGQNVTFRCDPISEHNRLYWYRQTLGQGPEFLTYFQNEAQLEKSRLLSDRFSAERPKGSFSTLEIQRTEQGDSAMYLCASSPSGTRQYFGPGTRLTVT.

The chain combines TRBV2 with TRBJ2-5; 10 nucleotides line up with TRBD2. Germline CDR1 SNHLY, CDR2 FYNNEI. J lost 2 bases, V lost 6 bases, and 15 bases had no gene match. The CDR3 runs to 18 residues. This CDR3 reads CASSGGLAGARPQETQYF. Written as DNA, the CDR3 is TGTGCCAGCAGCGGAGGGCTAGCGGGAGCCCGCCCTCAAGAGACCCAGTACTTC.

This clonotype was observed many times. The CDR3 DNA sequence: TGCAGTGCTAGTGGGGCGGTATACAATGAGCAGTTCTTC. This codes for CSASGAVYNEQFF. This chain connects TRBV20-1 to TRBJ2-1; TRBD1 might be the D (5 bases). This CDR3 is built from 13 residues. V was shortened by 3 bases and J by 4 bases, with 10 bases between the two germline ends. Germline CDR1 is DFQATT and CDR2 is SNEGSKA (reference sequence).

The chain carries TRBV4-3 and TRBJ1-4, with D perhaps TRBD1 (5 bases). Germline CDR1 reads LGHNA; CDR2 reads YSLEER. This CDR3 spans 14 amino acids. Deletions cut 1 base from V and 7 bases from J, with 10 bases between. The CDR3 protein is CASSQVAGIEKLFF. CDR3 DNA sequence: TGCGCCAGCAGCCAAGTGGCAGGGATTGAAAAACTGTTTTTT.

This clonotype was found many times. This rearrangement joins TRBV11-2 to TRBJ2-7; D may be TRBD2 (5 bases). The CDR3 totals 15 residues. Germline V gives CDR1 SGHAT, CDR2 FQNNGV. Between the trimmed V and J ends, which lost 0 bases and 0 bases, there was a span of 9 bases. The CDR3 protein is CASSLDLAVSYEQYF. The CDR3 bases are TGTGCCAGCAGCTTAGATCTAGCAGTCTCCTACGAGCAGTACTTC.

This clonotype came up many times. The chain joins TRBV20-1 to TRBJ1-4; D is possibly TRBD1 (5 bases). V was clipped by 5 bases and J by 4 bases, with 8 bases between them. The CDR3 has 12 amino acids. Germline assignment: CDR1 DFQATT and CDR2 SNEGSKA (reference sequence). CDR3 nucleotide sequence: TGCAGTGCTCTGGGGGATAATGAAAAACTGTTTTTT. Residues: CSALGDNEKLFF.

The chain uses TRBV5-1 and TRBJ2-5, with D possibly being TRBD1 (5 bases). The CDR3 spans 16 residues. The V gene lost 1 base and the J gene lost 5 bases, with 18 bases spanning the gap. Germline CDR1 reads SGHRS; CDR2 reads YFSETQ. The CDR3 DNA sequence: TGCGCCAGCAGCTTGCTGGGCAGGGTTGTGGGGGAGACCCAGTACTTC. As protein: CASSLLGRVVGETQYF.